This TCR beta chain was documented in a study of technical replicates of blood from a handful of donors. Clones were sequenced by immunoSEQ multiplex PCR, and TCRdb holds only the in-frame ones, with some missing. This table holds approximately 94,000 clones, 90% to 96% found once. The CDR3 covers 17 residues. This receptor was obtained from a human donor in good health. This rearrangement joins TRBV12-1 to TRBJ2-3; the tabulated D call, TRBD2, remains unverified against the DNA. TRBV12-1 is a recognized pseudogene. The sequenced sample was T cells isolated from PBMCs. Here the CDR3 reads CASSFGRAGVGTDTQYF. The CDR3 DNA reads as TGTGCCAGCAGCTTTGGACGAGCGGGAGTGGGCACAGATACGCAGTATTTT.